The 30 T cell receptor beta chains listed next were all sequenced from one sample in a study of radiotherapy plus CTLA-4 blockade in lung cancer. Measured with immunoSEQ multiplex PCR; TCRdb has only the in-frame clones, and not every one. The table has about 87,000 clones, around 87% seen once. The material sequenced was peripheral blood, taken from a patient treated with radiotherapy plus ipilimumab. The receptors here all came from a human donor with non-small cell lung cancer that progressed on radiotherapy plus ipilimumab.

The chain carries TRBV5-1 and TRBJ2-3; D unclear. The V end was cut by 0 bases, the J end by 8 bases, with 7 bases between. The CDR3 length is 12 residues. Germline V gene lookup returns CDR1 SGHRS and CDR2 YFSETQ. CDR3 region: CASSLDAFTQYF. Here the CDR3 DNA reads TGCGCCAGCAGCTTGGATGCATTTACGCAGTATTTT.

The chain carries TRBV7-2 and TRBJ1-4; TRBD1 matches at 9 bases. Per the germline V gene, CDR1 is SGHTA and CDR2 is FQGNSA. CDR3 length: 15 residues. The V gene end was trimmed by 5 bases and the J gene end by 3 bases; junction bases not matched to a gene: 4. The CDR3 region is CASSKTGGPNEKLFF. In DNA, the CDR3 is TGTGCCAGCAGCAAGACAGGGGGGCCTAATGAAAAACTGTTTTTT. The full variable domain, completed using reference TRBV7-2 and TRBJ1-4, is GAGVSQSPSNKVTEKGKDVELRCDPISGHTALYWYRQSLGQGLEFLIYFQGNSAPDKSGLPSDRFSAERTGGSVSTLTIQRTQQEDSAVYLCASSKTGGPNEKLFFGSGTQLSVL.

Only one count was recorded for this clone. The chain is built from TRBV27 and TRBJ2-7; 10 bases align to TRBD2. Trimming at V came to 4 bases and at J to 4 bases, leaving 7 bases not matched to a gene. Germline V gene sequence: CDR1 MNHEY, CDR2 SMNVEV (reference sequence). This CDR3 spans 15 amino acids. This CDR3 reads CASSWQSGGVYEQYF. The CDR3 region has the DNA TGTGCCAGCAGTTGGCAGAGCGGGGGGGTGTACGAGCAGTACTTC.

V is TRBV7-2 and J is TRBJ2-7; 10 nucleotides line up with TRBD1. This CDR3 region has 16 residues. Trimming removed 3 bases from V and 2 bases from J; junction bases left unmatched: 7. Germline V gene lookup returns CDR1 SGHTA and CDR2 FQGNSA. The CDR3 DNA reads as TGTGCCAGCAGCTTGATGGGACAGGGGCTACCCTACGAGCAGTACTTC. Residues: CASSLMGQGLPYEQYF. The full variable domain, its missing parts supplied by reference TRBV7-2 and TRBJ2-7, is GAGVSQSPSNKVTEKGKDVELRCDPISGHTALYWYRQSLGQGLEFLIYFQGNSAPDKSGLPSDRFSAERTGGSVSTLTIQRTQQEDSAVYLCASSLMGQGLPYEQYFGPGTRLTVT.

The rearrangement uses TRBV7-2 and TRBJ2-3; TRBD2 matches 10 bases. Germline V CDR1 and CDR2: SGHTA, FQGNSA. Trimming took 7 bases from V and 2 from J; bases not matched to a gene: 6. This CDR3 is 15 amino acids long. The CDR3 reads CASNIAGGTTDTQYF. DNA of the CDR3: TGTGCCAGCAATATAGCGGGGGGTACCACAGATACGCAGTATTTT. Filled out from reference TRBV7-2 and TRBJ2-3, the complete variable domain reads GAGVSQSPSNKVTEKGKDVELRCDPISGHTALYWYRQSLGQGLEFLIYFQGNSAPDKSGLPSDRFSAERTGGSVSTLTIQRTQQEDSAVYLCASNIAGGTTDTQYFGPGTRLTVL.

The rearrangement joins TRBV19 to TRBJ1-1; D remains unclear. This CDR3 has 13 amino acids. Germline-derived CDR1 and CDR2 are LNHDA and SQIVND (reference sequence). The V end was cut by 6 bases, the J end by 6 bases, with 14 bases between. CDR3 bases: TGTGCCAGTAGCCCGGTTGGTTCCCCTGAAGCTTTCTTT. Protein: CASSPVGSPEAFF. Using reference TRBV19 and TRBJ1-1 for the parts outside the CDR3, the full variable domain is DGGITQSPKYLFRKEGQNVTLSCEQNLNHDAMYWYRQDPGQGLRLIYYSQIVNDFQKGDIAEGYSVSREKKESFPLTVTSAQKNPTAFYLCASSPVGSPEAFFGQGTRLTVV.

V is TRBV27 and J is TRBJ2-7, with TRBD2 matching over 7 bases. The CDR3 is made up of 12 amino acids. J was trimmed by 4 bases and V by 8 bases; bases with no gene match: 5. Germline CDR1 and CDR2: MNHEY and SMNVEV (reference sequence). As DNA, the CDR3 is TGTGCCAGCGTTGGGGGGGAGTACGAGCAGTACTTC. It codes for CASVGGEYEQYF.

The chain combines TRBV5-1 with TRBJ2-5; TRBD1 aligns across 8 bases. Trimming removed 2 bases from V and 1 base from J; junction bases left unmatched: 7. The CDR3 has 16 amino acids. Germline assignment: CDR1 SGHRS and CDR2 YFSETQ. CDR3 sequence reads: CASSFRFGQGQETQYF. The CDR3 DNA reads as TGCGCCAGCAGCTTTAGATTTGGACAGGGCCAAGAGACCCAGTACTTC.

The chain joins TRBV7-9 to TRBJ2-4; D is uncertain. The germline gives CDR1 SEHNR, CDR2 FQNEAQ (reference sequence). V dropped 4 bases and J dropped 7 bases, with 8 bases sitting between them. The CDR3 consists of 12 residues. CDR3 loop: CASSSIMNIQYF. CDR3 in DNA: TGTGCCAGCAGCTCGATCATGAACATTCAGTACTTC.

The chain uses TRBV6-6 and TRBJ2-2, with D perhaps matching TRBD2 (6 bases). V was cut by 9 bases and J by 8 bases, with 22 bases left in between. Germline-derived CDR1 and CDR2 are MNHNY and SVGAGI (reference sequence). This CDR3 comprises 15 residues. CDR3 sequence reads: CASRTIQEGKGELFF. CDR3 sequence (DNA): TGTGCCAGTCGAACAATTCAGGAGGGGAAGGGGGAGCTGTTTTTT.

This rearrangement joins TRBV9 to TRBJ2-5; TRBD1 matches at 11 bases. The V gene end was trimmed by 2 bases and the J gene end by 4 bases; junction bases not matched to a gene: 4. CDR1 SGDLS and CDR2 YYNGEE come from the germline V gene. CDR3 length: 15 amino acids. Here the CDR3 DNA reads TGTGCCAGCAGCGTTGGGACAGGGGGAGGAGAGACCCAGTACTTC. Translating it yields CASSVGTGGGETQYF.

The chain is built from TRBV5-4 and TRBJ2-3; 9 nucleotides align to TRBD2. Germline-derived CDR1 and CDR2 are SGHNT and YYREEE (reference sequence). Losses at the gene ends were 0 bases for V and 11 bases for J; bases not matched to a gene: 10. This CDR3 contains 15 residues. The DNA of the CDR3 is TGTGCCAGCAGCTTGGCCGGTAGCGGGAGAGAGCAGCAGTATTTT. Protein product: CASSLAGSGREQQYF.

The rearrangement joins TRBV7-6 to TRBJ1-6, with a possible D match to TRBD1 (5 bases). V gave up 3 bases and J gave up 9 bases, with 12 bases separating them. This CDR3 is built from 14 residues. Germline CDR1 is SGHVS and CDR2 is FNYEAQ. The CDR3 region is CASSLPGSSSPLHF. CDR3 coding DNA: TGTGCCAGCAGCTTGCCAGGGAGTAGTTCACCCCTCCACTTT.

The CDR3 spells CASSQEAPDRGYGYTF. The DNA for the CDR3 is TGTGCCAGCAGCCAAGAAGCCCCGGACAGGGGCTATGGCTACACCTTC. The chain recombines TRBV4-2 with TRBJ1-2; 9 nucleotides match TRBD1. The CDR3 runs 16 residues. V trimming: 0 bases; J trimming: 4 bases; junction bases outside the gene matches: 6. Per the germline V gene, CDR1 is LGHNA and CDR2 is YNFKEQ.

The V call is TRBV5-1, the J call TRBJ2-4; 8 nucleotides align to TRBD2. Trimming cost V 5 bases and J 1 base; bases outside gene matches: 8. Germline V CDR1 and CDR2: SGHRS, YFSETQ. The CDR3 consists of 16 residues. The CDR3 DNA reads TGCGCCAGCAGTCTTAATAGCGGGACGGCCAAAAACATTCAGTACTTC. Residues: CASSLNSGTAKNIQYF. Full variable domain (missing parts from reference TRBV5-1 and TRBJ2-4): KAGVTQTPRYLIKTRGQQVTLSCSPISGHRSVSWYQQTPGQGLQFLFEYFSETQRNKGNFPGRFSGRQFSNSRSEMNVSTLELGDSALYLCASSLNSGTAKNIQYFGAGTRLSVL.

This chain connects TRBV29-1 to TRBJ2-1; 9 bases match TRBD1. This CDR3 comprises 12 residues. From germline, CDR1 is SQVTM and CDR2 ANQGSEA. Germline trimming cut 7 bases from V and 6 bases from J; bases unmatched to any gene: 4. The CDR3 loop reads CSGRDRANEQFF. The CDR3 nucleotides are TGCAGCGGCCGGGACAGGGCCAATGAGCAGTTCTTC.

The chain combines TRBV6-4 with TRBJ1-1; 7 bases line up with TRBD1. Unmatched junction bases numbered 18, after V lost 5 bases and J lost 9 bases. This CDR3 has 16 amino acids. CDR1 and CDR2 (germline): MRHNA, SNTAGT. The CDR3 loop is CASSPFPDRPIAKAFF. In DNA form, the CDR3 reads TGTGCCAGCAGTCCCTTTCCGGACAGGCCGATCGCCAAAGCTTTCTTT.

This chain links TRBV11-3 with TRBJ1-6; no definite D call. The CDR3 has 13 residues. V lost 1 base, J lost 7 bases, and 5 bases lay in between. CDR1 and CDR2 (germline): SGHNT, YENEEA. The CDR3 reads CASSLGLNSPLHF. DNA of the CDR3: TGTGCCAGCAGCTTAGGCCTCAATTCACCCCTCCACTTT.

The chain uses TRBV5-4 and TRBJ2-3, with 8 bases aligning to TRBD2. V shed 4 bases and J 6 bases; nucleotides not matched to a gene: 10. The CDR3 extends over 15 amino acids. The germline V gene has CDR1 SGHNT and CDR2 YYREEE (reference sequence). The CDR3 region has the DNA TGTGCCAGCAGCCGTCCGGGACTAGGGGGGGATACGCAGTATTTT. The encoded protein is CASSRPGLGGDTQYF.

The rearrangement links TRBV4-2 to TRBJ1-1, with 9 bases lining up with TRBD1. With 0 bases clipped from V and 7 bases from J, the junction kept 9 bases outside the gene matches. Per the germline V gene, CDR1 is LGHNA and CDR2 is YNFKEQ. The CDR3 totals 16 residues. CDR3 sequence (DNA): TGTGCCAGCAGCCAAGATCGAGGACAGGGGAAAAGTGAAGCTTTCTTT. This sequence encodes CASSQDRGQGKSEAFF.

This rearrangement joins TRBV9 to TRBJ1-4, with D tentatively TRBD1 (5 bases). The CDR3 has 16 amino acids. Trimming shortened V by 3 bases and J by 4 bases, and 16 bases separated the two germline ends. CDR1 and CDR2 (germline): SGDLS, YYNGEE. The CDR3 here is CASSEGTGVNNEKLFF. The DNA for the CDR3 is TGTGCCAGCAGCGAGGGGACGGGGGTGAATAATGAAAAACTGTTTTTT.

This sequence joins TRBV5-1 and TRBJ2-7; TRBD1 matches 8 bases. The CDR3 spans 14 residues. With 4 bases clipped from V and 5 bases from J, the junction kept 8 bases outside the gene matches. Germline V gene sequence: CDR1 SGHRS, CDR2 YFSETQ. CDR3 in DNA: TGCGCCAGCAGCGACCTGACAGGGGCTGACGAGCAGTACTTC. It translates to CASSDLTGADEQYF.

The genes are TRBV6-6 and TRBJ2-5; perhaps TRBD1 as D (6 bases). The germline gives CDR1 MNHNY, CDR2 SVGAGI (reference sequence). CDR3 length: 15 amino acids. V lost 2 bases, J lost 5 bases, and 15 bases lay in between. The CDR3 DNA reads TGTGCCAGCAGTTACGGGCTAGCAACAGGGGAGACCCAGTACTTC. Encoded protein: CASSYGLATGETQYF.

This clone was picked up one time. The chain has TRBV9 and TRBJ1-2; possibly TRBD1 for D (6 bases). The CDR3 runs to 14 residues. The ends were cut back, 2 bases at V and 2 bases at J, with 10 bases in the middle. CDR1 SGDLS and CDR2 YYNGEE come from the germline V gene. The CDR3 region is CASSVEQGNYGYTF. In DNA form, the CDR3 reads TGTGCCAGCAGCGTTGAGCAGGGGAACTATGGCTACACCTTC.

This clone appeared once. This chain uses TRBV25-1 with TRBJ1-1; a possible D gene is TRBD1 (5 bases). CDR3 length: 15 amino acids. The germline V and J ends were trimmed by 5 bases and 5 bases, with 18 bases remaining between them. Germline CDR1 MGHDK, CDR2 SYGVNS. The CDR3 DNA is TGTGCCAGCAGTCAACCCGGGGGGGGAATTACTGAAGCTTTCTTT. Protein: CASSQPGGGITEAFF.

The chain has TRBV5-1 and TRBJ2-2, with D perhaps TRBD1 (6 bases). The germline V gene encodes CDR1 SGHRS and CDR2 YFSETQ. V lost 0 bases and J lost 3, with 9 bases in between. This CDR3 spans 15 amino acids. The CDR3, as DNA: TGCGCCAGCAGCTTGGGACAGGATTACACCGGGGAGCTGTTTTTT. Residues: CASSLGQDYTGELFF.

The rearrangement joins TRBV19 to TRBJ2-7, with no clear D. CDR1 is LNHDA and CDR2 is SQIVND in the germline V gene (reference sequence). The CDR3 contains 14 residues. Trimming pared 4 bases from V and 0 bases from J, leaving 10 bases between. The CDR3 spells CASSNGSHSYEQYF. Written as DNA, the CDR3 is TGTGCCAGTAGTAATGGATCACACTCCTACGAGCAGTACTTC.

The rearrangement joins TRBV5-6 to TRBJ2-5, with 7 bases identical to TRBD1. CDR3 length equals 14 residues. CDR1 and CDR2 (germline): SGHDT, YYEEEE. The ends lost 3 bases at V and 3 bases at J; junction bases unmatched: 5. In DNA, the CDR3 is TGTGCCAGCAGCTCGGGGACAGTTAAAGAGACCCAGTACTTC. It encodes CASSSGTVKETQYF. Looking up the rest from reference TRBV5-6 and TRBJ2-5 gives the full variable domain: DAGVTQSPTHLIKTRGQQVTLRCSPKSGHDTVSWYQQALGQGPQFIFQYYEEEERQRGNFPDRFSGHQFPNYSSELNVNALLLGDSALYLCASSSGTVKETQYFGPGTRLLVL.

V gene TRBV27 combines with J gene TRBJ1-3; D is perhaps TRBD1 (5 bases). V was shortened by 5 bases and J by 0 bases, with 11 bases between the two germline ends. The CDR3 is made up of 15 amino acids. Germline CDR1 and CDR2: MNHEY and SMNVEV (reference sequence). The CDR3 coding sequence is TGTGCCAGCAGTCTCCAGGGTCTCTCTGGAAACACCATATATTTT. This codes for CASSLQGLSGNTIYF.

The chain has TRBV30 and TRBJ2-7; D unclear. Germline V gives CDR1 GTSNPN, CDR2 SVGIG (reference sequence). The CDR3 runs to 11 residues. The V gene lost 3 bases and the J gene lost 4 bases, with 7 bases spanning the gap. CDR3 nucleotide sequence: TGTGCCTGGAGCGCTCCGTACGAGCAGTACTTC. Its protein product is CAWSAPYEQYF.